This T cell receptor (beta chain) was captured in a study of tumor and adjacent non-tumor tissue in lung cancer. The CDR3 contains 13 residues. CDR1 and CDR2 from the germline V gene are DFQATT and SNEGSKA (reference sequence). Trimming took off 2 bases at V and 0 bases at J, with 5 bases between the two ends. The template was RNA from unsorted bulk tissue. Distant lung tissue was collected more than 3 cm away from the tumor edge. The library came from three nested PCR rounds adapted from ARM-PCR protocols. TCRdb re-called the multiplex PCR reads through MiXCR, storing one row per CDR3 protein. The table includes 70,000 to 90,000 distinct CDR3 sequences, roughly 80% detected once. This clonotype came up many times.

This chain links TRBV20-1 with TRBJ1-5; D not certain. This receptor was taken from a man aged 55 to 70 with non-small cell lung cancer. The material sequenced was distant non-tumor lung tissue. The DNA for the CDR3 is TGCAGTGCTAGACAGGATAGCAATCAGCCCCAGCATTTT. It specifies CSARQDSNQPQHF.